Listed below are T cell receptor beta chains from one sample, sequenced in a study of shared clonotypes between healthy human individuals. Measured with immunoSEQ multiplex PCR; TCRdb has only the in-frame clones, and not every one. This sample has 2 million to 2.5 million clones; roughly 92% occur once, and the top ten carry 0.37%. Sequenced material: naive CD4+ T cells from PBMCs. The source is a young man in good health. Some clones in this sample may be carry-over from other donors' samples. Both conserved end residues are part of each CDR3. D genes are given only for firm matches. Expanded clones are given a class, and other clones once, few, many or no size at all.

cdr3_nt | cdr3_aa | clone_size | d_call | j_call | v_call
TGTGCCAGCAGCCGAGGGAAAGATACGCAGTATTTT | CASSRGKDTQYF | once | - | TRBJ2-3 | TRBV9
TGTGCCAGCGACCTGTCCCGGGACAGGGAATATAGCAATCAGCCCCAGCATTTT | CASDLSRDREYSNQPQHF | - | TRBD1 | TRBJ1-5 | TRBV2
TGTGCCAGTAGTTTAGGACCTAACACCGGGGAGCTGTTTTTT | CASSLGPNTGELFF | - | - | TRBJ2-2 | TRBV19
TGTGCCATCAGGGCCGGATTGGGGGAAAAACTGTTTTTT | CAIRAGLGEKLFF | - | - | TRBJ1-4 | TRBV10-3
TGTGCCAGTAGTATAGCGGGCACCATATATTTT | CASSIAGTIYF | - | - | TRBJ1-3 | TRBV19
TGCGCCAGCAGCATCCAAGGACAGGGAAACACCGGGGAGCTGTTTTTT | CASSIQGQGNTGELFF | - | TRBD1 | TRBJ2-2 | TRBV5-1
TGTGCCACCCAAACCTTGACTCGCTACGAGCAGTACTTC | CATQTLTRYEQYF | - | - | TRBJ2-7 | TRBV21-1
TGCGCCAGCAGCTTGGGAATCCAGGGGAACACTGAAGCTTTCTTT | CASSLGIQGNTEAFF | few | - | TRBJ1-1 | TRBV5-1
TGTGCCAGCAGTATAGCGGGCCTCCTGAACGAGCAGTACTTC | CASSIAGLLNEQYF | - | TRBD2 | TRBJ2-7 | TRBV28
TGTGCCATGCAGGGGGTAAACACAGATACGCAGTATTTT | CAMQGVNTDTQYF | - | TRBD1 | TRBJ2-3 | TRBV10-3
TGCGCCAGCAGGGGGACTCAGACCTCTGGGGCCAACGTCCTGACTTTC | CASRGTQTSGANVLTF | - | - | TRBJ2-6 | TRBV5-1
TGTGCCAGCAGCAAAGCAGGACAGGGCGCCTACGAGCAGTACTTC | CASSKAGQGAYEQYF | - | TRBD1 | TRBJ2-7 | TRBV7-2
TGCGCCAGCAGCCCCGGTTTCCAAGAGACCCAGTACTTC | CASSPGFQETQYF | - | - | TRBJ2-5 | TRBV5-1
TGTGCCTGGAGTGTACGAGGCAGGTCTTATGGCTACACCTTC | CAWSVRGRSYGYTF | - | - | TRBJ1-2 | TRBV30
TGTGCCAGCTCTGATAACTACGAGCAGTACTTC | CASSDNYEQYF | - | - | TRBJ2-7 | TRBV18
TGTGCCAGCAGGGGGACTGCTCAGTCCTACGAGCAGTACTTC | CASRGTAQSYEQYF | - | - | TRBJ2-7 | TRBV27
TGTGCCAGCAGCAAAAGGGAGGGACAGGGCTGCAATGAGCAGTTCTTC | CASSKREGQGCNEQFF | - | - | TRBJ2-1 | TRBV21-1